This T cell receptor (beta chain) appears in the sequencing data of a study of blood T cell repertoires in COVID-19. The overall study: The United States, Italy and Spain supplied acute and convalescent COVID-19 samples. The cDNA or gDNA used as material had been derived from T cells, B-cell-depleted T cells, or PBMCs.

In the original processing: Scientists estimated how many nucleated cells there were by amplifying reference gene primers. Profiling relied on immunoSEQ multiplex PCR, and the TCRdb table lists in-frame clones only, not all of them. V, J and clone size are taken as reported in that table, and D and trimming were inferred from the DNA itself. This table has tens of thousands of clones, about 89% appearing once. Germline V CDR1 and CDR2: MRHNA, SNTAGT. The CDR3 contains 15 residues. The V and J ends lost 4 bases and 5 bases respectively, with 15 bases between them. The source is a man aged 70-80 years with active or convalescent COVID-19. Sample: peripheral blood. The chain couples TRBV6-4 to TRBJ2-1; a possible D gene is TRBD2 (7 bases). The CDR3 DNA reads as TGTGCCAGCAGTGCAGGGGAGGGGGTGAACAATGAGCAGTTCTTC. This encodes CASSAGEGVNNEQFF.